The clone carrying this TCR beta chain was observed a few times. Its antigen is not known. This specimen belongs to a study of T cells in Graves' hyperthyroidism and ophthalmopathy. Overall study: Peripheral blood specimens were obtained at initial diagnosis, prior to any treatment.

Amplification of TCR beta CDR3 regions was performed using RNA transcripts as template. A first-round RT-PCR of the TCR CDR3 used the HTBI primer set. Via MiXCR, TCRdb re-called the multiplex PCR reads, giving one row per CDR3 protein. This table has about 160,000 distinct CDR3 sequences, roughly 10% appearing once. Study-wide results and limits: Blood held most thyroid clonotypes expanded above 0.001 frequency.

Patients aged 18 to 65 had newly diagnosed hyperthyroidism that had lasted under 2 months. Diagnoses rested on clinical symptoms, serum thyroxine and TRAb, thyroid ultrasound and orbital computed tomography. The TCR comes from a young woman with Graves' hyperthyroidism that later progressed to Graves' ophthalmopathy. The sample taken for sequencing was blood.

The CDR3 region is CASNLGLAYNEQFF. The CDR3 DNA reads as TGTGCCAGCAACTTAGGACTAGCCTACAATGAGCAGTTCTTC. The rearrangement joins TRBV6-2 or TRBV6-3 to TRBJ2-1, with TRBD2 identical over 7 bases. Unmatched junction bases numbered 5, after V lost 7 bases and J lost 2 bases. The CDR3 runs 14 residues. The germline gives CDR1 MNHEY, CDR2 SVGEGT.